These 4 T cell receptor beta chains came from one sample sequenced in a study of blood T cells in healthy people across ages. Through a sample-barcoded 5' primer and a J-beta primer mix, a second PCR was run for about 6 to 11 cycles. MiXCR was run by TCRdb on the 5' RACE reads, yielding one entry per CDR3 protein. The sample contains over 1,500,000 distinct CDR3 sequences, about two fifths of which appear only once. The sample taken for sequencing was blood. These receptors were obtained from a human donor in good health.

Note on this clonotype: A clone one base away is much larger, so this may be a read error. V is TRBV29-1 and J is TRBJ2-7; 8 bases align to TRBD1. CDR1 SQVTM and CDR2 ANQGSEA come from the germline V gene. The CDR3 is 13 residues long. Here the CDR3 DNA reads TGCAGCGCCAAAACAGGACAGGGCTACGAGCAGCACTTC. Amino acids: CSAKTGQGYEQHF.

CDR3 sequence reads: CASSGRSGIQETQYF. In nucleotides, the CDR3 is TGTGCCAGCAGCGGACGTTCCGGGATACAAGAGACCCAGTACTTC. The chain employs TRBV3-1 and TRBJ2-5; D possibly corresponds to TRBD2 (5 bases). CDR3 length: 15 amino acids. The V gene lost 5 bases and the J gene lost 2 bases, with 15 bases spanning the gap. Germline V gives CDR1 LGHDT, CDR2 YNNKEL (reference sequence).

This clonotype was detected a few times. The V and J genes are TRBV29-1 and TRBJ2-7; 7 nucleotides match TRBD1. This CDR3 region has 15 residues. CDR1 is SQVTM, CDR2 ANQGSEA, per germline. V lost 4 bases and J lost 2; bases outside the gene matches: 11. In nucleotides, the CDR3 is TGCAGCGTTGGCTGGTTGGGGACAGAGGCCTACGAGCAGTACTTC. Translated: CSVGWLGTEAYEQYF.

The CDR3 protein is CASSLRAGLAGTNQETQYF. For the CDR3, the DNA is TGTGCCAGCAGCTTACGAGCTGGACTAGCGGGGACGAACCAAGAGACCCAGTACTTC. The chain couples TRBV7-9 to TRBJ2-5; 12 nucleotides align to TRBD2. Germline V gene data show CDR1 as SEHNR and CDR2 as FQNEAQ (reference sequence). The junction had 10 bases not matched to a gene; V was cut back by 2 bases and J by 0 bases. This CDR3 has 19 residues.